This entry is about one T cell receptor beta chain. The table came from immunoSEQ multiplex PCR; TCRdb's copy has only in-frame clones and leaves some out. Of tens of thousands of clones listed, around 93% were seen once; the top ten hold 0.34%. This entry is derived from a study of technical replicates of blood from several donors. Trimming stripped 5 bases from V and 4 bases from J, with 6 bases between. In germline, CDR1 is MNHEY, CDR2 SVGAGI. The CDR3 extends over 12 amino acids. This receptor was identified in a human donor in good health. Sequencing was carried out using T cells isolated from PBMCs. This chain joins TRBV6-5 and TRBJ1-5; no definite D call. CDR3 sequence: CASSPTNQPQHF. CDR3 nucleotide sequence: TGTGCCAGCAGTCCCACTAATCAGCCCCAGCATTTT.